This T cell receptor beta chain appears in the sequencing data of a study of CD8 T cells in Susac syndrome. Reverse transcription used roughly 0.45 to 1 ug RNA and random hexamers. Multiplex PCR with immunoSEQ amplified the TCR beta CDR3 across 54 Vbeta and 13 Jbeta. TCRdb re-analysed the immunoSEQ multiplex PCR reads in MiXCR, keeping a single row per CDR3 protein. The sample yields tens of thousands of distinct CDR3 sequences, approximately 96% seen once. Trimming left V 3 bases short and J 0 bases short, with 3 bases between. The germline gives CDR1 SGDLS, CDR2 YYNGEE. The CDR3 runs to 12 residues.

The V and J genes are TRBV9 and TRBJ2-5; no definite D call. The sequence came from a human donor with Susac syndrome. The sample taken for sequencing was CD8+ T cells from PBMCs. Here the CDR3 reads CASSGYQETQYF. The CDR3 region has the DNA TGTGCCAGCAGCGGGTACCAAGAGACCCAGTACTTC.